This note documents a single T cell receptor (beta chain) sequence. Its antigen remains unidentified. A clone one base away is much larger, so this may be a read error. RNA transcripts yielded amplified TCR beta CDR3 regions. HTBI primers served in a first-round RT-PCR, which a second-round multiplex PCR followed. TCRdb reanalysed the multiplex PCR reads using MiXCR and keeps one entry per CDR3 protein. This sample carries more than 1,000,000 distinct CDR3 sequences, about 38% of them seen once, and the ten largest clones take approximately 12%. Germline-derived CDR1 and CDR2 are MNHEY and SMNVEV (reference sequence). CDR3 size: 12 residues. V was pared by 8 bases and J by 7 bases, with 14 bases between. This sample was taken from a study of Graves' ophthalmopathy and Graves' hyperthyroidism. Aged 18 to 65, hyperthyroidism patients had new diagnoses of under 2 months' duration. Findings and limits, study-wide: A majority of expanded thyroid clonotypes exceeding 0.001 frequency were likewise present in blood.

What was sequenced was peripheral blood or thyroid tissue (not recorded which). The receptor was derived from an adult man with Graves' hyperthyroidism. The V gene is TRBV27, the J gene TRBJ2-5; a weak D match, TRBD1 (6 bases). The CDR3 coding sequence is TGTGCCAGCGGCCTACGAGGGGGGACCCAGTACTTC. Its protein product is CASGLRGGTQYF.